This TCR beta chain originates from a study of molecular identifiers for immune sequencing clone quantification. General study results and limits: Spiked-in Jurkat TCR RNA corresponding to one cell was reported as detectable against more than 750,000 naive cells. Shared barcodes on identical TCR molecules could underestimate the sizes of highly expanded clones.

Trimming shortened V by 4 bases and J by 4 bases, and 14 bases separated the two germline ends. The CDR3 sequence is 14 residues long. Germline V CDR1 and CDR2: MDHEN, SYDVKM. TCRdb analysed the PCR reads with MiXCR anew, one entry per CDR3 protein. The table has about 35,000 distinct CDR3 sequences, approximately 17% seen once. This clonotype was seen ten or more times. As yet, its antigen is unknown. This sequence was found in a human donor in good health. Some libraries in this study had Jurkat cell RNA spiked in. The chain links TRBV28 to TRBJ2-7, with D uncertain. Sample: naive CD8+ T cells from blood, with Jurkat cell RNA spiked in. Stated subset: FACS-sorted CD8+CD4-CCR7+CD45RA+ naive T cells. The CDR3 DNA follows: TGTGCCAGCAGTTCCGATGTGGGGTGGTACGAGCAGTACTTC. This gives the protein CASSSDVGWYEQYF.